These 9 T cell receptor beta chains were sequenced from one sample in a study of CD8+ T cells in alopecia areata. RNA, once extracted, was reverse transcribed into cDNA for use as the sequencing template. Some clones are missing from TCRdb's copy, which holds only in-frame ones; the method was immunoSEQ multiplex PCR. The sample has 110,000 or so clones, 56% seen once. Treatment described: oral pan-JAK inhibitor, 5-10 mg twice daily. The sample here was CD4+ T cells sorted from blood, taken at week 24, from a patient treated with tofacitinib. The receptors here all came from a human donor with alopecia areata.

The chain combines TRBV29-1 with TRBJ1-2, with D possibly being TRBD1 (5 bases). CDR1 and CDR2 (germline): SQVTM, ANQGSEA. V lost 6 bases and J lost 4, with 15 bases in between. The CDR3 loop spans 13 amino acids. The CDR3 protein is CSVGDGRSYGYTF. CDR3 sequence (DNA): TGCAGCGTGGGGGACGGAAGGAGCTATGGCTACACCTTC.

The CDR3 DNA reads TGTGCCAGCAGCTTAATGTCCGGGGGTAGCAATCAGCCCCAGCATTTT. It encodes CASSLMSGGSNQPQHF. V and J are TRBV7-9 and TRBJ1-5; maybe TRBD1 (5 bases). Germline lookup yields CDR1 SEHNR and CDR2 FQNEAQ (reference sequence). V was cut by 2 bases and J by 0 bases, with 11 bases left in between. The CDR3 is 16 amino acids.

This chain connects TRBV7-2 to TRBJ2-3, with 9 nucleotides matching TRBD2. Germline V gene lookup returns CDR1 SGHTA and CDR2 FQGNSA. J gave up 4 bases and V 5 bases, and 4 bases lay outside the gene matches. The CDR3 totals 14 residues. In DNA form, the CDR3 reads TGTGCCAGCAGCCGGGGACTAGCCGCAGATACGCAGTATTTT. Amino acids: CASSRGLAADTQYF.

The chain joins TRBV5-6 to TRBJ2-6; D may be TRBD1 (6 bases). Germline lookup yields CDR1 SGHDT and CDR2 YYEEEE. V lost 2 bases to trimming and J lost 1 base, with 10 bases between them. CDR3 length: 16 amino acids. The CDR3 DNA is TGTGCCAGCAGCTTCGACAGGTCTTCTGGGGCCAACGTCCTGACTTTC. It is translated as CASSFDRSSGANVLTF. Complete variable domain (other parts from reference TRBV5-6 and TRBJ2-6): DAGVTQSPTHLIKTRGQQVTLRCSPKSGHDTVSWYQQALGQGPQFIFQYYEEEERQRGNFPDRFSGHQFPNYSSELNVNALLLGDSALYLCASSFDRSSGANVLTFGAGSRLTVL.

The V call is TRBV18, the J call TRBJ2-5, with TRBD2 matching over 8 bases. Unmatched junction bases numbered 6, after V lost 5 bases and J lost 1 base. The CDR3 is 15 residues long. Germline loops: CDR1 KGHSH, CDR2 LQKENI. CDR3 sequence reads: CASSTLSGAQETQYF. CDR3 bases: TGTGCCAGCTCAACCCTTAGCGGGGCCCAAGAGACCCAGTACTTC.

CDR3 coding DNA: TGCAGCGTTGGAAACAGGGGGTTGAGCACCTTC. This encodes CSVGNRGLSTF. The genes are TRBV29-1 and TRBJ1-2; 8 bases are shared with TRBD1. The J segment lost 13 bases and the V segment lost 4 bases, leaving 8 bases of the junction unmatched. The CDR3 contains 11 residues. Per the germline V gene, CDR1 is SQVTM and CDR2 is ANQGSEA.

The rearrangement joins TRBV7-2 to TRBJ1-5; D gene ambiguous. Germline V gene lookup returns CDR1 SGHTA and CDR2 FQGNSA. The V gene lost 1 base and the J gene lost 4 bases, with 14 bases spanning the gap. This CDR3 spans 16 amino acids. This CDR3 reads CASSLDSVTPNQPQHF. In nucleotides, the CDR3 is TGTGCCAGCAGCTTAGATTCGGTAACCCCGAATCAGCCCCAGCATTTT.

This clone showed up just a few times. The rearrangement uses TRBV6-6 and TRBJ1-1; weak D call: TRBD1 (6 bases). CDR1 is MNHNY and CDR2 is SVGAGI in the germline V gene (reference sequence). The V gene lost 8 bases and the J gene lost 1 base, with 11 bases spanning the gap. CDR3 length equals 13 residues. CDR3 in DNA: TGTGCCAGCTTTCGGACAGAGAACACTGAAGCTTTCTTT. This translates into CASFRTENTEAFF.

The rearrangement joins TRBV2 to TRBJ2-1; 9 positions agree with TRBD1. This CDR3 spans 14 amino acids. V shed 6 bases and J 2 bases; nucleotides not matched to a gene: 2. CDR1 and CDR2 (germline): SNHLY, FYNNEI. As DNA, the CDR3 is TGTGCCAGCAGAGGGACAGGGACCTACAATGAGCAGTTCTTC. This encodes CASRGTGTYNEQFF.